The following is a TCR beta chain sequence with its context. Its antigen remains unidentified. With V trimmed by 0 bases and J by 0 bases, 6 bases remained unmatched. The germline V gene encodes CDR1 SGHRS and CDR2 YFSETQ. This CDR3 has 17 residues. The data stem from a study of cytomegalovirus exposure and HLA in healthy donors. Findings and limits, study-wide: For most TCR sequences rarity was the rule, although some public TCRs occurred in many donors.

Primers for the PCR totalled 60 Vbeta and 13 Jbeta. Assay: immunoSEQ multiplex PCR; the TCRdb copy retains only in-frame clones and omits some. The table includes some 150,000 clones, about four fifths detected once. The J gene is TRBJ2-7, the V gene TRBV5-1; 10 positions agree with TRBD2. The origin of this receptor is a woman aged 18 to 35 in good health and CMV-seropositive. The sequenced sample was PBMCs. In DNA, the CDR3 is TGCGCCAGCAGCTTGGCAGGGAGCGGGGGGGCCTCCTACGAGCAGTACTTC. Its protein is CASSLAGSGGASYEQYF.